These 27 T cell receptor beta chains were all obtained from the same sample, sequenced in a study of CD8+CD57+ T cells in acquired aplastic anemia. Using genomic DNA as the template, TCR beta VDJ and CDR3 profiling was carried out. A single record per CDR3 protein comes from TCRdb applying MiXCR to the reads. The repertoire consists of tens of thousands of distinct CDR3 sequences, with roughly half occurring once and the leading ten covering 6.5% to 9.5%. Sequenced material: sorted CD4+, CD8+, or CD8+CD57+ T cells (not recorded which) from PBMCs. The receptors here all came from a human donor in good health, serving as a control.

This clonotype was observed once. This chain connects TRBV2 to TRBJ1-1; weak D call: TRBD1 (5 bases). The CDR3 loop spans 14 amino acids. Germline V gives CDR1 SNHLY, CDR2 FYNNEI. Trimming removed 2 bases at V and 3 bases at J, with 10 bases between. Here the CDR3 reads CASSEQGRDTEAFF. DNA for the CDR3: TGTGCCAGCAGTGAACAGGGCAGGGACACTGAAGCTTTCTTT.

This clonotype was picked up many times. The chain has TRBV5-4 and TRBJ2-1; 8 bases line up with TRBD2. This CDR3 is built from 16 residues. The germline gives CDR1 SGHNT, CDR2 YYREEE (reference sequence). V lost 4 bases and J lost 0; bases outside the gene matches: 6. CDR3 nucleotides: TGTGCCAGCAGCGCTAGCGGGCCTAGCTCCTACAATGAGCAGTTCTTC. This sequence encodes CASSASGPSSYNEQFF.

This clonotype is medium-sized within its sample. V is TRBV2 and J is TRBJ2-7; D perhaps matches TRBD2 (6 bases). Trimming stripped 6 bases from V and 6 bases from J, with 9 bases between. Germline V gives CDR1 SNHLY, CDR2 FYNNEI. The CDR3 extends over 11 amino acids. The CDR3 loop reads CASRGGTEQYF. CDR3 DNA: TGTGCCAGCAGGGGGGGTACCGAGCAGTACTTC.

The table lists this clonotype with a few counts. The V call is TRBV7-2, the J call TRBJ2-7; no clear D. The CDR3 loop spans 13 amino acids. Trimming left V 5 bases short and J 3 bases short, with 11 bases between. CDR1 is SGHTA, CDR2 FQGNSA, per germline. The CDR3 DNA is TGTGCCAGCAGCCCCGTACCAGACTACGAGCAGTACTTC. The encoded protein is CASSPVPDYEQYF.

This clonotype is classed as medium-sized. This chain joins TRBV10-3 and TRBJ2-7, with a possible D match to TRBD2 (6 bases). Germline V gives CDR1 ENHRY, CDR2 SYGVKD. CDR3 length: 15 amino acids. The ends were cut back, 4 bases at V and 4 bases at J, with 17 bases in the middle. This CDR3 is CAISARGPTRYEQYF. The DNA for the CDR3 is TGTGCCATCAGTGCGCGGGGACCAACCCGGTACGAGCAGTACTTC.

This clonotype occurred once. The rearrangement links TRBV2 to TRBJ2-7, with D possibly matching TRBD2 (7 bases). The V end was cut by 5 bases, the J end by 12 bases, with 20 bases between. The CDR3 is 13 residues long. CDR1 SNHLY and CDR2 FYNNEI come from the germline V gene. In DNA, the CDR3 is TGTGCCAGCAGTTACCCGTATGGGGGGGGGCGGTACTTC. Its protein product is CASSYPYGGGRYF.

V is TRBV27 and J is TRBJ2-7; TRBD2 is a possible D gene (6 bases). Per germline, CDR1 MNHEY and CDR2 SMNVEV (reference sequence). V dropped 5 bases and J dropped 3 bases, with 11 bases sitting between them. CDR3 length: 13 residues. This CDR3 is CASSGGGNYEQYF. CDR3 in DNA: TGTGCCAGCAGTGGGGGAGGAAACTACGAGCAGTACTTC.

In this sample, this clonotype turned up a few times. The V and J genes are TRBV19 and TRBJ1-1; D uncertain. The germline CDR1 and CDR2 sequences are LNHDA and SQIVND (reference sequence). The CDR3 runs 13 residues. V lost 7 bases to trimming and J lost 4 bases, with 13 bases between them. CDR3 sequence: CASIARAGTEAFF. The DNA for the CDR3 is TGTGCCAGTATTGCCCGGGCGGGCACTGAAGCTTTCTTT.

The V and J genes are TRBV7-3 and TRBJ1-2, with 8 bases matching TRBD1. Germline-derived CDR1 and CDR2 are SGHTA and FQGTGA. The V gene end was trimmed by 2 bases and the J gene end by 5 bases; junction bases not matched to a gene: 4. The CDR3 is made up of 14 amino acids. As DNA, the CDR3 is TGTGCCAGCAGCTTAGGACAGGGTGATTATGGCTACACCTTC. It yields the protein CASSLGQGDYGYTF. Full variable domain (missing parts from reference TRBV7-3 and TRBJ1-2): GAGVSQTPSNKVTEKGKYVELRCDPISGHTALYWYRQSLGQGPEFLIYFQGTGAADDSGLPNDRFFAVRPEGSVSTLKIQRTERGDSAVYLCASSLGQGDYGYTFGSGTRLTVV.

In this sample, this clonotype turned up once. The gene calls are TRBV19 and TRBJ1-3; maybe TRBD1 (6 bases). Deletions cut 4 bases from V and 3 bases from J, with 10 bases between. This CDR3 is built from 14 residues. Germline V gene lookup returns CDR1 LNHDA and CDR2 SQIVND (reference sequence). The CDR3 spells CASSTRGNGNTIYF. As DNA, the CDR3 is TGTGCCAGTAGTACGAGGGGGAATGGAAACACCATATATTTT.

As for this clonotype: The junction departs from germline at one end; a sequencing error may be responsible. This chain joins TRBV4-1 and TRBJ2-7, with D unclear. Germline V gives CDR1 MGHRA, CDR2 YSYEKL. The CDR3 is 14 amino acids. CDR3 sequence reads: CASSQPRALYEQCF. DNA of the CDR3: TGCGCCAGCAGCCAGCCAAGGGCCCTATACGAGCAGTGCTTC.

This clonotype was observed many times. One end of the junction does not line up with germline, which may come from a read error. CDR3 protein: CASSDLGTQYF. The CDR3 DNA sequence: TGTGCCAGCAGCGACTTGGGTACGCAGTATTTT. The chain is built from TRBV6-4 and TRBJ2-3; D is ambiguous. Per the germline V gene, CDR1 is MRHNA and CDR2 is SNTAGT. The CDR3 sequence is 11 residues long.

The chain joins TRBV29-1 to TRBJ1-2; D call uncertain. The CDR3 runs 8 residues. Trimming stripped 3 bases from V and 7 bases from J, with 0 bases between. Germline assignment: CDR1 SQVTM and CDR2 ANQGSEA. CDR3 coding DNA: TGCAGCGTTGATGGCTACACCTTC. Translated, it gives CSVDGYTF. The full variable domain, completed using reference TRBV29-1 and TRBJ1-2, is SAVISQKPSRDICQRGTSLTIQCQVDSQVTMMFWYRQQPGQSLTLIATANQGSEATYESGFVIDKFPISRPNLTFSTLTVSNMSPEDSSIYLCSVDGYTFGSGTRLTVV.

The rearrangement joins TRBV28 to TRBJ1-2, with D unclear. The CDR3 has 11 amino acids. Trimming removed 6 bases at V and 2 bases at J, with 4 bases between. Germline V gene data show CDR1 as MDHEN and CDR2 as SYDVKM. The CDR3 protein is CASRKNYGYTF. The CDR3 DNA follows: TGTGCCAGCAGGAAGAACTATGGCTACACCTTC.

Ten or more counts support this clonotype. The chain combines TRBV11-2 with TRBJ2-7; D possibly uses TRBD1 or TRBD2 (5 bases each). Germline-derived CDR1 and CDR2 are SGHAT and FQNNGV. The ends were cut back, 2 bases at V and 5 bases at J, with 10 bases in the middle. This CDR3 has 13 residues. CDR3 protein: CASSLFRGDEQYF. CDR3 in DNA: TGTGCCAGCAGCTTATTTAGAGGGGACGAGCAGTACTTC.

Remarks on this clonotype: Sequence at one end of the junction differs from germline and may be a read error. The gene calls are TRBV19 and TRBJ1-2; D perhaps matches TRBD1 (6 bases). From germline, CDR1 is LNHDA and CDR2 SQIVND (reference sequence). CDR3 size: 15 residues. The DNA of the CDR3 is TGTGCCAGTAGTATCCGGACAGAAACTAACTATGGCCACGCCTTC. Its protein is CASSIRTETNYGHAF.

This clonotype was found many times. This chain's CDR3 is CASSLFGQYLFYGYTF. The CDR3 nucleotides read TGTGCCAGCAGTTTATTTGGACAGTACTTGTTCTATGGCTACACCTTC. V usage is TRBV12-3 or TRBV12-4 and J usage is TRBJ1-2, with D possibly TRBD1 on 6 matching bases. This CDR3 is built from 16 residues. Trimming stripped 2 bases from V and 4 bases from J, with 17 bases between.

This clonotype was counted between two and nine times. CDR3 sequence (DNA): TGTGCCAGCAGTTTTTCGGGCTATGGCTACACCTTC. Protein sequence: CASSFSGYGYTF. The V and J genes are TRBV2 and TRBJ1-2; no firm D call. Germline V CDR1 and CDR2: SNHLY, FYNNEI. The CDR3 length is 12 residues. V lost 5 bases to trimming and J lost 4 bases, with 8 bases between them.

The chain carries TRBV20-1 and TRBJ2-3, with 7 bases that match TRBD2. J lost 1 base, V lost 0 bases, and 4 bases had no gene match. The germline gives CDR1 DFQATT, CDR2 SNEGSKA (reference sequence). This CDR3 region has 15 residues. This CDR3 is CSARDLLAGTDTQYF. CDR3 sequence (DNA): TGCAGTGCTAGAGATCTCCTAGCGGGCACAGATACGCAGTATTTT.

This clonotype was found many times. The chain recombines TRBV6-4 with TRBJ1-6; D uncertain. Germline-derived CDR1 and CDR2 are MRHNA and SNTAGT. V shed 2 bases and J shed 5 bases, with 7 bases lying between them. The CDR3 spans 14 residues. The DNA of the CDR3 is TGTGCCAGCAGTGACGGCGGAAATAATTCACCCCTCCACTTT. It is translated as CASSDGGNNSPLHF.

This clonotype was counted at least ten times. This chain joins TRBV6-1 and TRBJ2-2, with TRBD2 as a possible D gene (6 bases). CDR1 and CDR2 (germline): MNHNS, SASEGT. Deletions cut 8 bases from V and 2 bases from J, with 9 bases between. The CDR3 contains 13 residues. The CDR3: CASPGLNTGELFF. The CDR3 bases are TGTGCCAGCCCGGGACTCAACACCGGGGAGCTGTTTTTT.

With regard to this clonotype: The junction departs from germline at one end; a sequencing error may be responsible. The gene calls are TRBV20-1 and TRBJ1-2; D may be TRBD1 (5 bases). Germline V lookup: CDR1 DFQATT, CDR2 SNEGSKA (reference sequence). This CDR3 is 14 amino acids long. CDR3: CSARDSGTNYGHTF. CDR3 in DNA: TGTAGTGCACGTGACAGCGGAACTAACTATGGCCACACCTTC.

V and J are TRBV29-1 and TRBJ2-7; weak D call: TRBD2 (7 bases). Trimming took off 6 bases at V and 2 bases at J, with 17 bases between the two ends. The CDR3 covers 14 residues. Looked up from germline, CDR1 is SQVTM and CDR2 is ANQGSEA. The DNA for the CDR3 is TGCAGCGTCAAGACAGGTAGCGGGCCCTACGAGCAGTACTTC. Translated, it gives CSVKTGSGPYEQYF.

The rearrangement uses TRBV2 and TRBJ1-6, with 10 bases that match TRBD1. J lost 7 bases, V lost 7 bases, and 7 bases had no gene match. The CDR3 length is 15 residues. Per germline, CDR1 SNHLY and CDR2 FYNNEI. Here the CDR3 DNA reads TGTGCCAGCAACAGGGACAGGGGCTACAATTCACCCCTCCACTTT. This translates into CASNRDRGYNSPLHF.

The chain joins TRBV29-1 to TRBJ2-3, with unresolved D. This CDR3 is built from 12 residues. Germline V lookup: CDR1 SQVTM, CDR2 ANQGSEA. Trimming pared 7 bases from V and 5 bases from J, leaving 13 bases between. In DNA, the CDR3 is TGCAGCGCCTGGCAAAGTGAAGATACGCAGTATTTT. Residues: CSAWQSEDTQYF.

This clonotype has a handful of counts. The chain links TRBV7-9 to TRBJ2-5; 10 bases are a match to TRBD2. Germline CDR1 reads SEHNR; CDR2 reads FQNEAQ (reference sequence). V lost 5 bases to trimming and J lost 2 bases; unmatched junction nucleotides: 8. This CDR3 region has 16 residues. CDR3 coding DNA: TGTGCCAGCAGCCAAGAAGGACTAGCGGCACAAGAGACCCAGTACTTC. It translates to CASSQEGLAAQETQYF.

Note on this clonotype: Relative to the germline gene, one junction end is altered; a read error may explain this. The gene calls are TRBV7-9 and TRBJ1-6; perhaps TRBD1 as D (6 bases). The CDR3 loop spans 15 amino acids. Germline CDR1 reads SEHNR; CDR2 reads FQNEAQ (reference sequence). CDR3 DNA sequence: TGTGCCAGCTCACCACAGGCAGGGGATAATCCACCCCTCCACTTT. Translated, it gives CASSPQAGDNPPLHF.